Following are 18 T cell receptor beta chains from one sample sequenced in a study of T cells in localized non-small cell lung cancer. Sequencing was performed with immunoSEQ multiplex PCR; in TCRdb, only in-frame clones are kept and a portion is missing. The data show about 6,700 clones, around 40% seen once. The sample consisted of lung tumor tissue, taken before any cancer treatment. The receptors were gathered from a man between 40 and 75 years old with stage III lung adenocarcinoma.

This clone came up many times. This chain uses TRBV11-3 with TRBJ2-7; perhaps D is TRBD1 or TRBD2 (5 bases each). This CDR3 region has 15 residues. With 3 bases removed from V and 0 bases from J, the gap between germline ends came to 12 bases. Germline V lookup: CDR1 SGHNT, CDR2 YENEEA. The DNA for the CDR3 is TGTGCCAGCAGCTTGGGACCCGGGCCCTCCTACGAGCAGTACTTC. Its protein is CASSLGPGPSYEQYF.

This clone came up once. CDR3 sequence (DNA): TGTGCCAGTAGTTTCGGGACAGAGAATTCACCCCTCCACTTT. This codes for CASSFGTENSPLHF. V and J are TRBV19 and TRBJ1-6; TRBD1 matches 7 bases. The CDR3 spans 14 residues. Germline assignment: CDR1 LNHDA and CDR2 SQIVND (reference sequence). Trimming at V came to 5 bases and at J to 7 bases, leaving 5 bases not matched to a gene.

This clone was detected a few times. In DNA form, the CDR3 reads TGTGCCAGCAGACCAGGACAGGGAGGAACCGGGGAGCTGTTTTTT. Its protein product is CASRPGQGGTGELFF. The chain carries TRBV11-3 and TRBJ2-2, with 8 bases lining up with TRBD1. V lost 6 bases and J lost 5; bases outside the gene matches: 8. Per the germline V gene, CDR1 is SGHNT and CDR2 is YENEEA. The CDR3 has 15 amino acids.

The chain links TRBV19 to TRBJ2-7; D is unclear. Germline V gene lookup returns CDR1 LNHDA and CDR2 SQIVND (reference sequence). CDR3 length equals 11 residues. The ends were cut back, 4 bases at V and 4 bases at J, with 5 bases in the middle. CDR3 coding DNA: TGTGCCAGTAGTACGTTATACGAGCAGTACTTC. Amino acid sequence: CASSTLYEQYF.

A few counts support this clone. The junction differs from germline at one of its ends, possibly a read error. The chain has TRBV6-8 and TRBJ1-1; 8 nucleotides align to TRBD1. Germline lookup yields CDR1 MNHGY and CDR2 SAAAGT. The CDR3 is made up of 15 amino acids. The CDR3 nucleotides read TGTGCCATCAGTCGACAGGGGAGAGGGTACACTGAAGCTTTCTTT. It encodes CAISRQGRGYTEAFF.

The rearrangement links TRBV27 to TRBJ1-4; tentative D call: TRBD1 (5 bases). The germline V gene encodes CDR1 MNHEY and CDR2 SMNVEV (reference sequence). V was trimmed by 3 bases and J by 8 bases, leaving 13 bases between them. The CDR3 runs to 14 residues. This CDR3 is CASSLNRGVEKLFF. CDR3 nucleotides: TGTGCCAGCAGTTTGAATAGGGGCGTCGAAAAACTGTTTTTT.

The V gene is TRBV6-8, the J gene TRBJ1-2; 8 positions match TRBD1. The germline V gene has CDR1 MNHGY and CDR2 SAAAGT. J was trimmed by 3 bases and V by 6 bases; bases with no gene match: 9. The CDR3 contains 15 residues. DNA of the CDR3: TGTGCCAGCAGGCCCCCCGGGACAGGAGACTATGGCTACACCTTC. The encoded protein is CASRPPGTGDYGYTF.

The chain recombines TRBV14 with TRBJ2-3; no reliable D call. CDR1 and CDR2 from the germline V gene are SGHDN and FVKESK. Trimming left V 4 bases short and J 5 bases short, with 7 bases between. This CDR3 contains 12 residues. In DNA form, the CDR3 reads TGTGCCAGCAGCCTCCAGGAAGATACGCAGTATTTT. As protein: CASSLQEDTQYF.

The chain recombines TRBV5-1 with TRBJ1-3, with D perhaps TRBD1 (5 bases). CDR1 is SGHRS, CDR2 YFSETQ, per germline. The CDR3 has 14 residues. V was trimmed by 0 bases and J by 8 bases, leaving 12 bases between them. DNA for the CDR3: TGCGCCAGCAGCTTGGCCCAGGGCACTGACACCATATATTTT. Its translation is CASSLAQGTDTIYF.

The rearrangement uses TRBV29-1 and TRBJ1-1; 7 bases align to TRBD1. V gave up 4 bases and J gave up 0 bases; unmatched junction bases: 11. Germline-derived CDR1 and CDR2 are SQVTM and ANQGSEA. The CDR3 extends over 16 amino acids. Here the CDR3 reads CSVGGQGGQMNTEAFF. The DNA for the CDR3 is TGCAGCGTTGGCGGTCAGGGGGGCCAAATGAACACTGAAGCTTTCTTT. The full variable domain, with the rest looked up from reference TRBV29-1 and TRBJ1-1, is SAVISQKPSRDICQRGTSLTIQCQVDSQVTMMFWYRQQPGQSLTLIATANQGSEATYESGFVIDKFPISRPNLTFSTLTVSNMSPEDSSIYLCSVGGQGGQMNTEAFFGQGTRLTVV.

The chain has TRBV6-7 and TRBJ1-2; D perhaps matches TRBD1 (5 bases). TRBV6-7 is reported as an ORF; its role is uncertain. The V end lost 0 bases, the J end lost 2 bases, and 16 bases lay between the germline ends. The CDR3 is made up of 17 amino acids. This chain's CDR3 is CASSYSKKQVGNYGYTF. For the CDR3, the DNA is TGTGCCAGCAGTTACTCGAAAAAACAGGTAGGAAACTATGGCTACACCTTC.

The rearrangement uses TRBV19 and TRBJ1-2, with 8 positions matching TRBD1. The CDR3 extends over 14 amino acids. In germline, CDR1 is LNHDA, CDR2 SQIVND (reference sequence). Unmatched junction bases numbered 7, after V lost 7 bases and J lost 3 bases. The CDR3 protein is CASTLTGEDYGYTF. The CDR3 region has the DNA TGTGCCAGTACCCTGACAGGGGAAGACTATGGCTACACCTTC.

This clone was seen only once. The CDR3: CAWRGQVTGELFF. CDR3 in DNA: TGTGCCTGGAGGGGACAGGTCACCGGGGAGCTGTTTTTT. The genes are TRBV30 and TRBJ2-2, with TRBD1 matching over 8 bases. Trimming at V came to 3 bases and at J to 4 bases, leaving 1 base not matched to a gene. This CDR3 has 13 residues. Germline CDR1 is GTSNPN and CDR2 is SVGIG (reference sequence).

This clone ranks as medium-sized. This chain uses TRBV11-3 with TRBJ2-1; 9 bases agree with TRBD1. Germline values: CDR1 SGHNT, CDR2 YENEEA. The CDR3 runs 16 residues. V trimming: 5 bases; J trimming: 7 bases; junction bases outside the gene matches: 12. The CDR3 loop is CASSPTGGTLGNEQFF. CDR3 DNA sequence: TGTGCCAGCAGCCCGACAGGGGGTACTCTTGGGAATGAGCAGTTCTTC.

The chain links TRBV5-1 to TRBJ1-1, with TRBD1 matching 10 bases. From germline, CDR1 is SGHRS and CDR2 YFSETQ. The CDR3 length is 15 residues. Unmatched junction bases numbered 9, after V lost 5 bases and J lost 5 bases. In DNA form, the CDR3 reads TGCGCCAGCAGTGCCTCGTGGACAGGGGGGACTGAAGCTTTCTTT. Translation: CASSASWTGGTEAFF. The full variable domain, rest sourced from reference TRBV5-1 and TRBJ1-1, is KAGVTQTPRYLIKTRGQQVTLSCSPISGHRSVSWYQQTPGQGLQFLFEYFSETQRNKGNFPGRFSGRQFSNSRSEMNVSTLELGDSALYLCASSASWTGGTEAFFGQGTRLTVV.

This clone was seen more than once but under ten times. The chain employs TRBV19 and TRBJ2-2; possible D gene TRBD1, 5 bases. Deletions cut 8 bases from V and 6 bases from J, with 16 bases between. The CDR3 sequence is 14 residues long. Germline V gene data show CDR1 as LNHDA and CDR2 as SQIVND (reference sequence). The chain's CDR3 is CASCGANTPGELFF. CDR3 bases: TGTGCCAGTTGTGGGGCAAATACGCCCGGGGAGCTGTTTTTT.

The chain couples TRBV11-3 to TRBJ1-6; 7 bases are shared with TRBD1. J gave up 9 bases and V 5 bases, and 13 bases lay outside the gene matches. Germline CDR1 reads SGHNT; CDR2 reads YENEEA. The CDR3 totals 16 residues. CDR3 sequence (DNA): TGTGCCAGCAGCAAAGGGACAGTTGCCCAGGGTTCACCCCTCCACTTT. It translates to CASSKGTVAQGSPLHF.

The chain links TRBV19 to TRBJ1-6; maybe TRBD1 (5 bases). The CDR3 has 15 residues. Germline CDR1 and CDR2: LNHDA and SQIVND (reference sequence). Trimming removed 8 bases from V and 3 bases from J, with 14 bases in between. The CDR3 sequence is CASRQGVVYNSPLHF. CDR3 DNA sequence: TGTGCCAGTCGGCAGGGTGTAGTCTATAATTCACCCCTCCACTTT.